This T cell receptor beta chain was documented in a study of OX40 agonist ivuxolimab in advanced cancers. Study in general: Anti-PD-1, anti-PD-L1 or anti-CTLA-4 therapy given earlier was allowed, and over 35% had some.

Sequencing was performed with immunoSEQ multiplex PCR; in TCRdb, only in-frame clones are kept and a portion is missing. This table holds about 17,000 clones, about four fifths found once. V lost 2 bases to trimming and J lost 3 bases; unmatched junction nucleotides: 7. The V gene's germline CDR1 is SGHDT and CDR2 YYEEEE. The CDR3 contains 16 residues. This sequence joins TRBV5-6 and TRBJ2-3, with 9 bases aligning to TRBD1. The sequence was obtained from an adult with an advanced solid tumor such as melanoma, head and neck, liver or kidney cancer. Sequencing was performed on CD4+ or CD8+ T cells sorted from blood, taken in a trial of the OX40 agonist ivuxolimab. CDR3 loop: CASSLGGQGRTDTQYF. The CDR3 coding sequence is TGTGCCAGCAGCTTAGGGGGACAGGGTCGGACAGATACGCAGTATTTT.